These 9 T cell receptor beta chains share one sample of origin, sequenced in a study of T cell responses to AZD1222 COVID-19 vaccine. Assay used: immunoSEQ multiplex PCR; TCRdb lists only in-frame clones, some missing. The data hold roughly 120,000 clones, with 75% to 95% observed a single time. Sequenced here: peripheral blood, sampled 28 days after the second dose of the MenACWY control vaccine. The receptors originated from an adult who received the MenACWY meningococcal vaccine as a control.

This chain joins TRBV5-6 and TRBJ2-7; a possible D gene is TRBD1 (5 bases). The V end lost 1 base, the J end lost 7 bases, and 12 bases lay between the germline ends. The CDR3 totals 13 residues. CDR1 and CDR2 from the germline V gene are SGHDT and YYEEEE. The CDR3 nucleotides read TGTGCCAGCAGCTTGACAGGCAATTATGAGCAGTACTTC. It specifies CASSLTGNYEQYF.

This clone was picked up one time. The J gene is TRBJ2-2, the V gene TRBV19; perhaps TRBD1 as D (5 bases). The CDR3 has 15 residues. Germline-derived CDR1 and CDR2 are LNHDA and SQIVND (reference sequence). The ends were cut back, 3 bases at V and 5 bases at J, with 13 bases in the middle. CDR3 sequence reads: CASSIEPGRTGELFF. For the CDR3, the DNA is TGTGCCAGTAGTATCGAGCCAGGGCGGACCGGGGAGCTGTTTTTT.

V usage is TRBV7-3 and J usage is TRBJ2-1, with TRBD2 matching 11 bases. The CDR3 is made up of 15 amino acids. In germline, CDR1 is SGHTA, CDR2 FQGTGA. Losses at the gene ends were 4 bases for V and 4 bases for J; bases not matched to a gene: 3. CDR3 amino acids: CASSSTSGRYNEQFF. The DNA for the CDR3 is TGTGCCAGCAGCTCTACTAGCGGGAGATACAATGAGCAGTTCTTC. Full variable domain (outside the CDR3, taken from reference TRBV7-3 and TRBJ2-1): GAGVSQTPSNKVTEKGKYVELRCDPISGHTALYWYRQSLGQGPEFLIYFQGTGAADDSGLPNDRFFAVRPEGSVSTLKIQRTERGDSAVYLCASSSTSGRYNEQFFGPGTRLTVL.

Worth noting for this clone: Other DNA variants within this sample encode the same CDR3. V usage is TRBV7-8 and J usage is TRBJ2-7; 9 bases are a match to TRBD2. Trimming cost V 2 bases and J 1 base; bases outside gene matches: 9. Germline V CDR1 and CDR2: SGHVS, FQNEAQ. The CDR3 length is 17 residues. Here the CDR3 DNA reads TGTGCCAGCAGCTTATTCGGGGCGGGGGGGGCTTCCTACGAGCAGTACGTC. It codes for CASSLFGAGGASYEQYV.

V gene TRBV3-1 (or the pseudogene TRBV3-2) combines with J gene TRBJ2-5, with 9 bases that match TRBD1. The CDR3 is 13 amino acids. The germline gives CDR1 LGHDT, CDR2 YNNKEL (reference sequence). V was clipped by 4 bases and J by 5 bases; unmatched bases: 2. For the CDR3, the DNA is TGTGCCAGCAGCCTCGGGACAGGGGAGACCCAGTACTTC. Its protein product is CASSLGTGETQYF.

This rearrangement joins TRBV2 to TRBJ2-7; D uncertain. Trimming pared 2 bases from V and 0 bases from J, leaving 8 bases between. Per germline, CDR1 SNHLY and CDR2 FYNNEI. The CDR3 has 14 residues. In DNA form, the CDR3 reads TGTGCCAGCAGTGAATCCCCCGCCTCCTACGAGCAGTACTTC. Translated, it gives CASSESPASYEQYF.

The genes are TRBV5-1 and TRBJ2-2; 12 bases are a match to TRBD1. With 3 bases clipped from V and 8 bases from J, the junction kept 2 bases outside the gene matches. The CDR3 is 14 amino acids. The germline gives CDR1 SGHRS, CDR2 YFSETQ. The CDR3 here is CASSWGQGAGELFF. The CDR3 nucleotides are TGCGCCAGCAGCTGGGGACAGGGGGCTGGGGAGCTGTTTTTT.

The chain has TRBV3-1 (or the pseudogene TRBV3-2) and TRBJ2-3; 9 nucleotides line up with TRBD2. CDR1 is LGHDT and CDR2 is YNNKEL in the germline V gene (reference sequence). This CDR3 region has 18 residues. V was clipped by 4 bases and J by 3 bases; unmatched bases: 14. The CDR3 region is CASSPTGGRARGTDTQYF. CDR3 sequence (DNA): TGTGCCAGCAGCCCGACCGGCGGGAGGGCCCGGGGGACAGATACGCAGTATTTT.

The J gene is TRBJ1-1, the V gene TRBV27, with 7 bases that match TRBD1. Germline CDR1 MNHEY, CDR2 SMNVEV (reference sequence). V shed 4 bases and J 1 base; nucleotides not matched to a gene: 3. CDR3 length equals 14 residues. This CDR3 reads CASSWDSSNTEAFF. CDR3 in DNA: TGTGCCAGCAGTTGGGACAGCTCGAACACTGAAGCTTTCTTT.